Sequencing of this TCR beta chain was carried out in a study of cytomegalovirus exposure and HLA in healthy donors. The V end lost 3 bases, the J end lost 6 bases, and 12 bases lay between the germline ends. Germline V gene data show CDR1 as SGHTA and CDR2 as FQGNSA. CDR3 length: 13 residues. The PCR used 60 Vbeta and 13 Jbeta primers. Sequencing used immunoSEQ multiplex PCR; TCRdb keeps in-frame clones, though not all of them. Of around 170,000 clones in the sample, around 77% are singletons; the top ten hold under 2.5%. V usage is TRBV7-2 and J usage is TRBJ2-7; D unresolved. Input material: PBMCs. The clonotype originates from a man in his sixties in good health and CMV-seronegative. As DNA, the CDR3 is TGTGCCAGCAGCTTGGGCCCCCTGCCCGAGCAGTACTTC. Encoded protein: CASSLGPLPEQYF.